This entry lists 13 T cell receptor beta chains sequenced from one sample in a study of Tregs in tolerant kidney transplant recipients. This table comes from immunoSEQ multiplex PCR, and its TCRdb copy is limited to in-frame clones, with some not included. The sample holds fewer than 80,000 clones, roughly 89% seen once. The sequencing here drew on CD4+ T cells from blood, taken before the transplant. These receptors all come from a human donor who received a combined kidney and bone marrow transplant.

The CDR3 region is CASSAQDRATGELFF. Written as DNA, the CDR3 is TGTGCCAGCAGCGCCCAGGACAGGGCCACCGGGGAGCTGTTTTTT. The chain joins TRBV9 to TRBJ2-2, with 8 positions matching TRBD1. CDR1 is SGDLS, CDR2 YYNGEE, per germline. The CDR3 loop spans 15 amino acids. The J segment lost 4 bases and the V segment lost 3 bases, leaving 5 bases of the junction unmatched.

The rearrangement links TRBV9 to TRBJ2-3, with 9 bases lining up with TRBD2. V trimming: 3 bases; J trimming: 6 bases; junction bases outside the gene matches: 8. Germline V lookup: CDR1 SGDLS, CDR2 YYNGEE. The CDR3 is 15 residues long. This CDR3 reads CASSALAGRGDTQYF. The CDR3 nucleotides read TGTGCCAGCAGCGCGCTAGCGGGACGGGGGGATACGCAGTATTTT.

This clone was recorded once. The CDR3, as DNA: TGTGCTAGTGCTTTTTCGACTAGCGGGAGTTCTTACAATGAGCAGTTCTTC. Translated: CASAFSTSGSSYNEQFF. The chain combines TRBV12-5 with TRBJ2-1, with 12 bases matching TRBD2. J was trimmed by 4 bases and V by 7 bases; bases with no gene match: 11. This CDR3 spans 17 amino acids. Germline CDR1 and CDR2: LGHNT and FRNRAP.

The chain employs TRBV4-2 and TRBJ2-7, with 7 bases identical to TRBD2. The CDR3 is 14 amino acids. Trimming took 0 bases from V and 4 from J; bases not matched to a gene: 3. Germline assignment: CDR1 LGHNA and CDR2 YNFKEQ. The CDR3 coding sequence is TGTGCCAGCAGCCAAGATGAGGGAGGGTACGAGCAGTACTTC. Protein: CASSQDEGGYEQYF.

The DNA for the CDR3 is TGTGCCAGCAGTGAACAGGGACTTAGGAACACTGAAGCTTTCTTT. Protein: CASSEQGLRNTEAFF. The chain employs TRBV2 and TRBJ1-1; possibly TRBD1 for D (5 bases). This CDR3 comprises 15 residues. V gave up 2 bases and J gave up 1 base, with 11 bases separating them. The V gene's germline CDR1 is SNHLY and CDR2 FYNNEI.

This clone was seen more than once but under ten times. The chain recombines TRBV14 with TRBJ1-1; no reliable D call. V was trimmed by 4 bases and J by 6 bases, leaving 15 bases between them. The CDR3 has 14 residues. Germline CDR1 reads SGHDN; CDR2 reads FVKESK. CDR3: CASSLTTLPAEAFF. The CDR3 nucleotides read TGTGCCAGCAGCCTGACAACTTTACCAGCTGAAGCTTTCTTT.

This clone occurred once. The chain links TRBV25-1 to TRBJ2-1; 12 bases are a match to TRBD1. Per germline, CDR1 MGHDK and CDR2 SYGVNS. This CDR3 has 15 residues. J gave up 8 bases and V 6 bases, and 8 bases lay outside the gene matches. CDR3 loop: CASRPGTGGIDEQFF. CDR3 DNA: TGTGCCAGCAGACCCGGGACAGGGGGCATAGATGAGCAGTTCTTC.

This chain links TRBV28 with TRBJ2-4, with 7 bases lining up with TRBD1. The CDR3 sequence is 16 residues long. J lost 3 bases, V lost 3 bases, and 8 bases had no gene match. The germline CDR1 and CDR2 sequences are MDHEN and SYDVKM. The CDR3: CASSLYRGMGKNIQYF. CDR3 DNA: TGTGCCAGCAGTTTGTACAGGGGAATGGGCAAAAACATTCAGTACTTC.

The V and J genes are TRBV27 and TRBJ2-3; TRBD2 matches at 9 bases. This CDR3 spans 16 amino acids. Germline V CDR1 and CDR2: MNHEY, SMNVEV (reference sequence). J was trimmed by 1 base and V by 8 bases; bases with no gene match: 10. The CDR3 sequence is CASGSEASGGTDTQYF. The CDR3 DNA reads TGTGCCAGCGGCTCGGAGGCTAGCGGGGGCACAGATACGCAGTATTTT.

The V gene is TRBV7-2, the J gene TRBJ2-7; 7 bases fit TRBD1. The V segment lost 5 bases and the J segment 3 bases; nucleotides outside the gene matches: 10. Germline V gene data show CDR1 as SGHTA and CDR2 as FQGNSA. CDR3 length equals 15 residues. The CDR3 DNA sequence: TGTGCCAGCAGCCCACGGGGACAGAGTCACTACGAGCAGTACTTC. It is translated as CASSPRGQSHYEQYF.

The chain uses TRBV7-2 and TRBJ1-4; perhaps TRBD1 as D (5 bases). Germline CDR1 SGHTA, CDR2 FQGNSA. Deletions cut 0 bases from V and 7 bases from J, with 9 bases between. The CDR3 spans 14 residues. The CDR3 nucleotides are TGTGCCAGCAGCTTAGCGAGCGGGGGTGAAAAACTGTTTTTT. Translated, it gives CASSLASGGEKLFF. Combining the CDR3 with reference TRBV7-2 and TRBJ1-4 gives the whole variable domain GAGVSQSPSNKVTEKGKDVELRCDPISGHTALYWYRQSLGQGLEFLIYFQGNSAPDKSGLPSDRFSAERTGGSVSTLTIQRTQQEDSAVYLCASSLASGGEKLFFGSGTQLSVL.

This chain uses TRBV27 with TRBJ2-7; D may be TRBD1 (6 bases). The CDR3 contains 15 residues. Trimming removed 5 bases from V and 1 base from J, with 15 bases in between. Germline CDR1 and CDR2: MNHEY and SMNVEV (reference sequence). CDR3 in DNA: TGTGCCAGCAGTCCCCCAGGGGCGAGGTCCTACGAGCAGTACTTC. Translation gives CASSPPGARSYEQYF.

The chain couples TRBV6-1 to TRBJ2-5, with D maybe TRBD2 (5 bases). Trimming took off 7 bases at V and 1 base at J, with 13 bases between the two ends. Germline V gene data show CDR1 as MNHNS and CDR2 as SASEGT. CDR3 size: 14 residues. CDR3 protein: CASILGGLQETQYF. The CDR3 DNA reads TGTGCCAGCATCCTCGGCGGACTCCAAGAGACCCAGTACTTC.